This T cell receptor (beta chain) was documented in a study of T cells in Graves' hyperthyroidism and ophthalmopathy. Exclusion followed for patients with uncontrolled infection, other autoimmune disease, pregnancy or lactation. The CDR3 regions of TCR beta were amplified from RNA transcripts. RT-PCR in the first round (using the HTBI primer set) targeted the TCR CDR3. One entry per CDR3 protein, called by TCRdb with MiXCR from the multiplex PCR reads. The sample shows about 700,000 distinct CDR3 sequences, about 45% of them seen only once. The CDR3 consists of 14 residues. Trimming shortened V by 2 bases and J by 1 base, and 9 bases separated the two germline ends. The V gene's germline CDR1 is SGHVS and CDR2 FNYEAQ.

The sequence came from an adult man with Graves' disease, either hyperthyroidism or ophthalmopathy (not recorded which). The source material was peripheral blood or thyroid tissue (not recorded which). This chain joins TRBV7-6 and TRBJ2-7; a weak D match, TRBD1 (6 bases). CDR3 protein: CASSLLGASYEQYF. The DNA for the CDR3 is TGTGCCAGCAGCTTATTGGGGGCGTCCTACGAGCAGTACTTC.